This record covers a single T cell receptor (beta chain). Under the authors' procedure: Junction-only immunoSEQ sequences carried no quality scores, so filtering differed. The table came from immunoSEQ multiplex PCR; TCRdb's copy has only in-frame clones and leaves some out. V and J calls and clone size come straight from that table; D and trimming were deduced from the DNA. The sample has roughly 890,000 clones, more than 85% seen once. These data are taken from a study of shared clonotypes between healthy human individuals. Germline CDR1 MNHEY, CDR2 SMNVEV (reference sequence). This CDR3 contains 15 residues. Trimming shortened V by 5 bases and J by 7 bases, and 21 bases separated the two germline ends. Cells designated naive CD8 were CD45RO-negative and were positively selected for CCR7, with terminally differentiated effector memory CD45RA+ cells excluded.

This chain joins TRBV27 and TRBJ2-7; unclear D gene. The specimen sequenced was naive CD8+ T cells sorted from blood. This receptor was taken from a young man in good health. CDR3 sequence: CASSPSSVLASEQYF. The CDR3 nucleotides are TGTGCCAGCAGTCCAAGTTCTGTCCTTGCTAGTGAGCAGTACTTC.